This T cell receptor beta chain was captured by sequencing in a study of T cell responses to AZD1222 COVID-19 vaccine. Here immunoSEQ multiplex PCR was the method, and the copy in TCRdb shows in-frame clones only, minus some. The profile covers some 130,000 clones, with 86% appearing a single time and 20% to 25% taken by the ten largest. The CDR3 spans 13 residues. Germline assignment: CDR1 MNHEY and CDR2 SVGAGI. The germline V and J ends were trimmed by 2 bases and 5 bases, with 9 bases remaining between them. V and J are TRBV6-5 and TRBJ1-1; no reliable D call. Here the sequenced sample was peripheral blood, taken on day 0 of AZD1222 vaccination. The sequence derives from an adult in good health. The CDR3 DNA is TGTGCCAGCAGTTACGGAGGGTATACTGAAGCTTTCTTT. Translating gives CASSYGGYTEAFF.